Each of the 19 T cell receptor beta chains below was sequenced from the same sample in a study of beta chain features in type 1 diabetes. The study reverse transcribed the entire isolated RNA, so it sequenced expressed TCRB transcripts. Sequencing was performed with immunoSEQ multiplex PCR; in TCRdb, only in-frame clones are kept and a portion is missing. The table records 600,000 to 650,000 clones, roughly a sixth of them present only once. The sequenced sample was naive CD4+ T cells from blood. Receptor source: a young man in good health.

The chain has TRBV12-5 and TRBJ2-3; 8 bases align to TRBD2. Looked up from germline, CDR1 is LGHNT and CDR2 is FRNRAP. The CDR3 consists of 18 residues. Trimming cost V 1 base and J 4 bases; bases outside gene matches: 13. The CDR3 bases are TGTGCTAGTGGTTTGGGATCGGGACTAGTCAGTAGCCCAGATACGCAGTATTTT. Translated: CASGLGSGLVSSPDTQYF.

This clone showed up just a few times. V gene TRBV28 combines with J gene TRBJ2-7; D is possibly TRBD1 (6 bases). With 10 bases removed from V and 7 bases from J, the gap between germline ends came to 23 bases. The germline V gene encodes CDR1 MDHEN and CDR2 SYDVKM. The CDR3 length is 14 residues. CDR3 protein: CATEAPPGVKEQYF. The CDR3 region has the DNA TGTGCCACCGAAGCCCCTCCAGGGGTGAAGGAGCAGTACTTC.

This clone was observed a few times. V is TRBV6-6 and J is TRBJ2-7; 10 positions match TRBD2. This CDR3 region has 14 residues. Trimming cost V 5 bases and J 3 bases; bases outside gene matches: 4. The germline gives CDR1 MNHNY, CDR2 SVGAGI (reference sequence). CDR3 DNA sequence: TGTGCCAGCAGTAGGACTAGCGGAATCTACGAGCAGTACTTC. Its translation is CASSRTSGIYEQYF.

This clone came up a few times. The V call is TRBV5-1, the J call TRBJ1-1; D is undetermined. Looked up from germline, CDR1 is SGHRS and CDR2 is YFSETQ. The germline V and J ends were trimmed by 4 bases and 6 bases, with 19 bases remaining between them. The CDR3 covers 15 residues. CDR3 protein: CASSGTGLGSPEAFF. CDR3 DNA sequence: TGCGCCAGCAGCGGAACCGGCCTAGGGAGTCCTGAAGCTTTCTTT.

The chain links TRBV4-3 to TRBJ2-3; 16 nucleotides line up with TRBD2. The CDR3 is made up of 20 amino acids. With V trimmed by 4 bases and J by 2 bases, 12 bases remained unmatched. The germline gives CDR1 LGHNA, CDR2 YSLEER. The CDR3 coding sequence is TGCGCCAGCAGCCGCCTAGGGGGACTAGCGGGAGGGTCCTCCACAGATACGCAGTATTTT. Translating gives CASSRLGGLAGGSSTDTQYF.

CDR3 amino acids: CASSVLSSTDTQYF. In DNA form, the CDR3 reads TGTGCCAGCAGCGTTCTGAGTAGCACAGATACGCAGTATTTT. The chain employs TRBV9 and TRBJ2-3, with no clear D. V gave up 2 bases and J gave up 0 bases, with 7 bases separating them. Germline CDR1 is SGDLS and CDR2 is YYNGEE. The CDR3 contains 14 residues.

This clone was counted a few times. The rearrangement joins TRBV9 to TRBJ2-5; 7 positions match TRBD2. The CDR3 has 15 residues. CDR1 and CDR2 from the germline V gene are SGDLS and YYNGEE. J lost 5 bases, V lost 4 bases, and 11 bases had no gene match. Written as DNA, the CDR3 is TGTGCCAGCAGCCCCGGGACGGGGGGTTGGGAGACCCAGTACTTC. Translating it yields CASSPGTGGWETQYF.

This chain links TRBV5-1 with TRBJ2-5; 8 bases are shared with TRBD1. CDR1 and CDR2 from the germline V gene are SGHRS and YFSETQ. The CDR3 contains 14 residues. J gave up 4 bases and V 3 bases, and 5 bases lay outside the gene matches. The CDR3 DNA follows: TGCGCCAGCAGCTGGGACAGGACAGGAGAGACCCAGTACTTC. Its protein is CASSWDRTGETQYF. Using reference TRBV5-1 and TRBJ2-5 for the parts outside the CDR3, the full variable domain is KAGVTQTPRYLIKTRGQQVTLSCSPISGHRSVSWYQQTPGQGLQFLFEYFSETQRNKGNFPGRFSGRQFSNSRSEMNVSTLELGDSALYLCASSWDRTGETQYFGPGTRLLVL.

The rearrangement joins TRBV5-1 to TRBJ1-1, with a tentative D call TRBD1 (5 bases). The V end lost 4 bases, the J end lost 4 bases, and 14 bases lay between the germline ends. The CDR3 covers 14 residues. Germline loops: CDR1 SGHRS, CDR2 YFSETQ. The DNA of the CDR3 is TGCGCCAGCAGCGGGGGAAAGCAGAGCACTGAAGCTTTCTTT. Translation gives CASSGGKQSTEAFF.

This chain uses TRBV28 with TRBJ1-4; 10 bases are shared with TRBD1. CDR3 size: 15 residues. The trim removed 2 bases at V and 8 bases at J, leaving 5 bases unmatched. Looked up from germline, CDR1 is MDHEN and CDR2 is SYDVKM. This chain's CDR3 is CASSLRQGAREKLFF. The CDR3 DNA reads as TGTGCCAGCAGTTTACGACAGGGGGCTCGGGAAAAACTGTTTTTT. The full variable domain, its missing parts supplied by reference TRBV28 and TRBJ1-4, is DVKVTQSSRYLVKRTGEKVFLECVQDMDHENMFWYRQDPGLGLRLIYFSYDVKMKEKGDIPEGYSVSREKKERFSLILESASTNQTSMYLCASSLRQGAREKLFFGSGTQLSVL.

This clone was seen only a few times. The chain is built from TRBV23-1 and TRBJ1-3; weak D call: TRBD1 (6 bases). TRBV23-1 has ORF status, its function being uncertain. This CDR3 is built from 18 residues. Trimming took 6 bases from V and 3 from J, leaving 24 bases between them. CDR3 sequence reads: CASSQRGSTGSLGNTIYF. The CDR3 DNA is TGCGCCAGCAGCCAACGAGGTAGTACAGGGAGTCTTGGAAACACCATATATTTT.

This clone was recorded a few times. V usage is TRBV28 and J usage is TRBJ2-5; D gene unclear. The J call may be incorrect, as the DNA end agrees better with TRBJ2-7. Germline lookup yields CDR1 MDHEN and CDR2 SYDVKM. CDR3 size: 14 residues. The CDR3 is CASRRPDGSYEQYF. The CDR3 DNA sequence: TGTGCCAGCAGGAGGCCCGACGGATCCTACGAGCAGTACTTC.

The chain has TRBV2 and TRBJ2-7, with 12 positions matching TRBD2. The CDR3 is 13 residues long. Germline V lookup: CDR1 SNHLY, CDR2 FYNNEI. With 11 bases clipped from V and 2 bases from J, the junction kept 4 bases outside the gene matches. The CDR3 sequence is CAFRTSGTYEQYF. The CDR3 DNA reads as TGTGCCTTTCGGACTAGCGGGACCTACGAGCAGTACTTC.

This clone was seen more than once but under ten times. The V and J genes are TRBV7-9 and TRBJ1-2, with D perhaps TRBD1 (5 bases). V gave up 2 bases and J gave up 2 bases, with 9 bases separating them. The CDR3 is made up of 14 amino acids. Germline CDR1 SEHNR, CDR2 FQNEAQ (reference sequence). CDR3 protein: CASSLRQQNYGYTF. The CDR3 nucleotides are TGTGCCAGCAGCTTACGACAGCAAAACTATGGCTACACCTTC.

The chain uses TRBV7-3 and TRBJ1-4, with D hard to call. The V and J ends lost 8 bases and 8 bases respectively, with 15 bases between them. Per the germline V gene, CDR1 is SGHTA and CDR2 is FQGTGA. The CDR3 contains 13 residues. The CDR3 loop reads CASAPGKFEKLFF. The CDR3 DNA follows: TGTGCCAGCGCGCCCGGGAAGTTCGAAAAACTGTTTTTT.

The chain carries TRBV14 and TRBJ1-6; 7 bases align to TRBD1. This CDR3 comprises 16 residues. With 4 bases clipped from V and 6 bases from J, the junction kept 9 bases outside the gene matches. CDR1 SGHDN and CDR2 FVKESK come from the germline V gene. The CDR3 reads CASSLTRQGSNSPLHF. The CDR3 nucleotides are TGTGCCAGCAGCCTTACCAGACAGGGAAGTAATTCACCCCTCCACTTT.

The V gene is TRBV27, the J gene TRBJ2-6; TRBD1 aligns across 7 bases. The CDR3 has 16 amino acids. Germline trimming cut 3 bases from V and 2 bases from J; bases unmatched to any gene: 4. Germline CDR1 and CDR2: MNHEY and SMNVEV (reference sequence). CDR3 bases: TGTGCCAGCAGTTTCAATAGGGGGCCTGGGGCCAACGTCCTGACTTTC. This sequence encodes CASSFNRGPGANVLTF.

This rearrangement joins TRBV15 to TRBJ2-6; D may be TRBD1 (6 bases). Trimming took off 3 bases at V and 2 bases at J, with 14 bases between the two ends. The CDR3 totals 17 residues. Germline assignment: CDR1 LNHNV and CDR2 YYDKDF (reference sequence). CDR3 nucleotide sequence: TGTGCCACCAGCAGGGACAGAGCGGAGACTGGGGCCAACGTCCTGACTTTC. This gives the protein CATSRDRAETGANVLTF.

Only a few counts were recorded for this clone. This sequence joins TRBV4-3 and TRBJ1-5; D remains ambiguous. V lost 0 bases, J lost 4 bases, and 4 bases lay in between. Germline loops: CDR1 LGHNA, CDR2 YSLEER. The CDR3 is 13 amino acids. The CDR3 region has the DNA TGCGCCAGCAGCCAAGATACGAATCAGCCCCAGCATTTT. Its translation is CASSQDTNQPQHF.